The present TCR beta chain was sequenced within a study of radiation and T cells in renal cell carcinoma. The study, taken as a whole, reports: Baseline intratumoral clonotype presence is unknown without pretreatment biopsies.

About this clone: No antigen is known for it. This same CDR3 is encoded by further DNA sequences in the sample.

Documented time point: blood 4 weeks post-SBRT, at nephrectomy. Treatment meaning: 15 Gy SBRT to primary tumor, nephrectomy 4 weeks later. Nephrectomy followed 15 Gy stereotactic body radiation by 4 weeks. After SBRT, blood was collected at 2 and 4 weeks, plus baseline. Clear cell pathology was present in this patient's renal cell carcinoma. CDR1 is LNHDA, CDR2 SQIVND, per germline (reference sequence). The CDR3 sequence is 13 residues long. With 4 bases removed from V and 3 bases from J, the gap between germline ends came to 6 bases. Clones were read by immunoSEQ multiplex PCR, and TCRdb kept only the in-frame ones, dropping some. The repertoire holds around 170,000 clones, with about 85% as singletons.

The sample consisted of blood, taken from a patient whose treatment included radiotherapy and nephrectomy. The chain recombines TRBV19 with TRBJ2-2; no clear D gene. The TCR originated in a woman aged 45 to 65 with renal cell carcinoma. The CDR3 sequence is CASSNFHTGELFF. Written as DNA, the CDR3 is TGTGCCAGTAGTAATTTTCACACCGGGGAGCTGTTTTTT.